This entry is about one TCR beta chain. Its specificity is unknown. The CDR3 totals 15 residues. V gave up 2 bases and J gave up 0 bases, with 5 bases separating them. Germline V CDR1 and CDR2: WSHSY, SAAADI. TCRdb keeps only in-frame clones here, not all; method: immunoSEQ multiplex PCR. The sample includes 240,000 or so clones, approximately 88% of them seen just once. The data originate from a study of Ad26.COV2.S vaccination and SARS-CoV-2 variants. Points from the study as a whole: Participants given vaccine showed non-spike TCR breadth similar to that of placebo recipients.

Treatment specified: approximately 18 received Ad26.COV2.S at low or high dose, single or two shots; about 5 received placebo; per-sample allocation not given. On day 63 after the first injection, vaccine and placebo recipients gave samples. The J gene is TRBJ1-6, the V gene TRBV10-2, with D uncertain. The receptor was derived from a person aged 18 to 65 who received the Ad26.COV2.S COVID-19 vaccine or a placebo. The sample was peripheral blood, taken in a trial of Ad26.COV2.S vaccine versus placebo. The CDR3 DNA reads TGCGCCAGCAGTGAGGAGAGCTCCTATAATTCACCCCTCCACTTT. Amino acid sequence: CASSEESSYNSPLHF.